Listed here is a single TCR beta chain. This clone's antigen is unknown. The CDR3 extends 3 residues past the end of the read, so its final part is completed from the germline J gene. This sample stems from a study of T cells in women clearing cervical HPV infection (dated by TCRdb to the late 2010s). Regarding the complete study: The cases were approximately 23 women with histologically confirmed HPV16-related CIN3 or worse, and 2 of those women had invasive cancers. Among cases, blood sampling occurred a median of 149 days after lesion detection, with an interquartile range of roughly 85 to 210 days. Cases had a median age of almost 35 years and controls had a median age of approximately 38, with no significant differences in baseline characteristics. Quality controls consisted of five blinded duplicates per group, for a total of some 60 samples made up of roughly 50 participants and approximately 10 replicates. Blood from cases was drawn at the visit where the lesion was first identified, while blood from controls was drawn once the infection was no longer detected. This exploratory proof-of-principle case-control study, nested within the Guanacaste HPV Natural History Study in Costa Rica, compared TCR repertoires among women with different cervical HPV16 outcomes. Cases and controls were matched on year of sample collection and on age within five years. The controls were 25 to 30 women whose single incident HPV16 infection cleared within 12 months with no development of precancer or cancer. In the parent cohort, 10,049 women aged 18 or older were enrolled in Guanacaste, Costa Rica, during about 1992 to 1994 and then followed for 7 to 8 years. Because only a few women had HLA typing data, the possibility that HLA type acted as a confounder could not be ruled out. Study-wide findings and limitations: TRBV6-7 relative abundance was lower in cases than in controls (roughly 0.12% versus 0.15%; Bonferroni P = 0.0008). Because the number of T cells per sample was unknown, the richness differences could reflect varying T-cell content rather than repertoire biology. CIN3+ cases had significantly higher TCR repertoire richness than controls across sequencing depths, but evenness did not differ between the groups. The cross-sectional design could not show whether associations preceded infection or resulted from it; effector/memory subsets and HPV-specific T cells were not isolated. Random forest classifiers combining richness and V gene abundances distinguished cases from controls with an estimated AUC of 0.7 to 0.85.

From a lookup of the germline V gene, CDR1 and CDR2 are SGHRS and YFSETQ. V trim: 3 bases; J trim: 4 bases; unmatched bases: 7. There are 15 amino acids in the CDR3, from cysteine to phenylalanine inclusive. The DNA covers only part of the CDR3, 36 bases in frame from base 1. Every participant had a single incident cervical HPV16 infection, and women with prevalent HPV16 infections were excluded. Cervical HPV DNA was detected with MY09/MY11 PCR, and genotyping was done by dot-blot hybridization. About 15 mL of heparinized blood were centrifuged, and the buffy coat was split into aliquots, frozen at -30 degrees C, and then kept at -80 degrees C. QIAGEN kits were used to extract genomic DNA from the buffy coat specimens. TCR beta CDR3 regions were amplified by multiplex PCR from an average of roughly 1.3 ug genomic DNA per sample using the immunoSEQ assay. Primer bias was corrected in the assay by using a complete synthetic TCR repertoire to establish an amplification baseline. Amplicons were sequenced on the Illumina platform. The original methods were these. Error correction of the sequences involved clustering with frequency ratios plus a modified nearest-neighbor algorithm, after which the sequences were analyzed in the immunoSEQ Analyzer using IMGT gene definitions. At each rarefaction depth, TCR richness and evenness were averaged across 20 rarefaction repeats, and samples with fewer sequences than that depth were excluded. Wilcoxon rank sum tests with FDR correction were used to compare relative abundances of V, D and J genes between the groups. In the blinded duplicates, the intraclass correlation was around 96% for TCR richness and averaged about 80% across 66 gene segments. TCRdb took this table from immuneACCESS and kept in-frame rearrangements with V and J called. Such tables lack part of the clones; where checked against another copy, unresolved V genes explain under half of the gap, and the rest is unexplained. V, J and clone size derive from that table, while D and trimming were established from the DNA sequence. The sample table on file contains some 31,000 clones. In total, the top ten clones hold approximately 7.5% of the sample.

The V and J segments used are TRBV5-1 and TRBJ2-1; 7 central nucleotides agree with TRBD1. The TCR originated in a woman aged 18 to 75 with a cervical HPV16 infection that either progressed to CIN3+ or cleared (not recorded which). The sequenced material came from blood buffy coat. The DNA read from the CDR3 is TGCGCCAGCAGCTCGGGACAGATACTTTACAATGAG. Translated, it reads CASSSGQILYNE. The full CDR3 protein is CASSSGQILYNEQFF.